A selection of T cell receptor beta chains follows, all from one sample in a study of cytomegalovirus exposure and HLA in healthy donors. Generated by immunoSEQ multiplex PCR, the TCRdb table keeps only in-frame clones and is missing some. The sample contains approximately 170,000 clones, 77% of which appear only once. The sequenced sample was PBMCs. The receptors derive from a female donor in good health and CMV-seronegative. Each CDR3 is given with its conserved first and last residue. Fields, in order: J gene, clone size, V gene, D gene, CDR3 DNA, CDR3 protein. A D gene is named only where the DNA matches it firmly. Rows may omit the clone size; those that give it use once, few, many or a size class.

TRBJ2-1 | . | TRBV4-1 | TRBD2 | TGCGCCAGCAGCCAAGGGCAGGGTCTAGCGGATGAGCAGTTCTTC | CASSQGQGLADEQFF
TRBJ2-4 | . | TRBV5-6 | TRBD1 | TGTGCCAGCAGCTGGGCTCAGGGGGCTAGAAACATTCAGTACTTC | CASSWAQGARNIQYF
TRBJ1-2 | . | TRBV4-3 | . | TGCGCCAGCAGCCAGGGCGCCTCTAACTATGGCTACACCTTC | CASSQGASNYGYTF
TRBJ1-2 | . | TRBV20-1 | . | TGCAGTGTCGGAGGGTTCGGCTACACCTTC | CSVGGFGYTF
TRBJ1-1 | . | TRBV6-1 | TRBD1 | TGTGCCAGCAGGTTGGGGGACAGGGTCAGAGAAGCTTTCTTT | CASRLGDRVREAFF
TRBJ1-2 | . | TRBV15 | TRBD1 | TGTGCCACCAGCAGGGACAGGGATCGCGGCTACACCTTC | CATSRDRDRGYTF
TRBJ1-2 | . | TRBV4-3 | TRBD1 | TGCGCCAGCAGCCAACCGGGACAGAGCTACTATGGCTACACCTTC | CASSQPGQSYYGYTF
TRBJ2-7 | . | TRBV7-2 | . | TGTGCCAGCAGCTTCCCCAGCTCCTACGAGCAGTACTTC | CASSFPSSYEQYF
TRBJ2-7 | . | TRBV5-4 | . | TGTGCCAGCAGGGCCGGGGGAGAGCAGTACTTC | CASRAGGEQYF
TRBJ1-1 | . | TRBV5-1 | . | TGCGCCAGCAGCTGGGGGAGGGACACTGAAGCTTTCTTT | CASSWGRDTEAFF
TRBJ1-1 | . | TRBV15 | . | TGTGCCACCAGCAGAGAGGGGCAGGTCGCTTTCTTT | CATSREGQVAFF
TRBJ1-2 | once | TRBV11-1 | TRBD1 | TGTGCCAGCAGCCCGGGGACAGGGGCGACTAACTATGGCTACACCTTC | CASSPGTGATNYGYTF
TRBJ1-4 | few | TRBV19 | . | TGTGCCAGTAGGACCGACAACCAAGGTGAAAAACTGTTTTTT | CASRTDNQGEKLFF
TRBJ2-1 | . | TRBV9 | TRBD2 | TGTGCCAGCACTCGGGGGGTCTCCTACAATGAGCAGTTCTTC | CASTRGVSYNEQFF
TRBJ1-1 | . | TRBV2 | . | TGTGCCAGCAGTGGACCCTTCCCGGGAGTTGAAGCTTTCTTT | CASSGPFPGVEAFF
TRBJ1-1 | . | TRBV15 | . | TGTGCCACCAGCAGAGATAGCCAGACGAACACTGAAGCTTTCTTT | CATSRDSQTNTEAFF
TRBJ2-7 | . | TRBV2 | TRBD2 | TGTGCCAGCAGTGAGGGCGGGGGGGCCCTCGAGCAGTACTTC | CASSEGGGALEQYF
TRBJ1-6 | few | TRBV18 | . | TGTGCCAGCTCACCTACCCTGGCCAGGGTTCATAATTCACCCCTCCACTTT | CASSPTLARVHNSPLHF
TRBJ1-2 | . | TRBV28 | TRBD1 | TGTGCCAGCAGTTTGGGACAGATGAGCTACACCTTC | CASSLGQMSYTF
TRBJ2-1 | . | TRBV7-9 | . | TGTGCCAGCAGCTTTGTGATGGAGTCCTACAATGAGCAGTTCTTC | CASSFVMESYNEQFF
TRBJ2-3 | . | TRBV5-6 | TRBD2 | TGTGCCAGCAGCTTGTGGCGCGGGAGCTCAGATACGCAGTATTTT | CASSLWRGSSDTQYF
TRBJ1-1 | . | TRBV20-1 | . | TGCAGTGCCGGGGGGGCCACTGAAGCTTTCTTT | CSAGGATEAFF
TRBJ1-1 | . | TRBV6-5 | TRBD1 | TGTGCCAGCAGTTACGCACAGGGGGCAGGGGGGACTGAAGCTTTCTTT | CASSYAQGAGGTEAFF
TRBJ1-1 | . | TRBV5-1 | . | TGCGCCAGCAGCTTGAGGTCCGGACTCCCGGGTATGAACACTGAAGCTTTCTTT | CASSLRSGLPGMNTEAFF
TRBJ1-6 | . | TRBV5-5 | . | TGTGCCAGCAGCCGGTCGGGGGAATCACCCCTCCACTTT | CASSRSGESPLHF
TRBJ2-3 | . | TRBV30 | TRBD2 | TGTGCCTGGAGCGGCTGGCGGGGGAGCACAGATACGCAGTATTTT | CAWSGWRGSTDTQYF
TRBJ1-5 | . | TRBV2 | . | TGTGCCAGCAGTATCTCAGGGGTGAGCAATCAGCCCCAGCATTTT | CASSISGVSNQPQHF
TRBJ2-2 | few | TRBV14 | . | TGTGCCAGCAGCCCTTTACGGGGAAAGGACACCGGGGAGCTGTTTTTT | CASSPLRGKDTGELFF
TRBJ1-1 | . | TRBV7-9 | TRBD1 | TGTGCCAGCAGGCCCCGGGACAGGCTTTCGTCTGAAGCTTTCTTT | CASRPRDRLSSEAFF
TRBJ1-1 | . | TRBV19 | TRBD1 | TGTGCCAGTACTCTTCAGGGGGCTAACACTGAAGCTTTCTTT | CASTLQGANTEAFF
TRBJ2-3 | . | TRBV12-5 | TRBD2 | TGTGCTAGTGGTTTAATACTAGCGGGAGGTAACACAGATACGCAGTATTTT | CASGLILAGGNTDTQYF
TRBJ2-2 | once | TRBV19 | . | TGTGCCAGTAGGACGGAGGGATACACCGGGGAGCTGTTTTTT | CASRTEGYTGELFF
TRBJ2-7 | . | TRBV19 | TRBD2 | TGTGCCAGTAGTATGGTCCGCGGGGGGGCTCGAAACGAGCAGTACTTC | CASSMVRGGARNEQYF
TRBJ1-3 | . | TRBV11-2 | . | TGTGCCAGCAGCTTAATTCCCCTCTCTGGAAACACCATATATTTT | CASSLIPLSGNTIYF
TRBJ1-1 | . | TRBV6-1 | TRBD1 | TGTGCCAGCAGGCGGAACAGGGGGGTCGGCACTGAAGCTTTCTTT | CASRRNRGVGTEAFF
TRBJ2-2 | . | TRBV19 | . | TGTGCCAGTAGTATTGTAGACTTGAACACCGGGGAGCTGTTTTTT | CASSIVDLNTGELFF
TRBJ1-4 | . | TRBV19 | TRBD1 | TGTGCCAGTAGCCGACGACAGGGGGCACATAGTAATGAAAAACTGTTTTTT | CASSRRQGAHSNEKLFF
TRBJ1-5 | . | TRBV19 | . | TGTGCCAGTAGAATTTTCACAAATAGCAATCAGCCCCAGCATTTT | CASRIFTNSNQPQHF
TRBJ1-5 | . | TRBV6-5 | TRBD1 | TGTGCCAGCAGTAGGACAGGGAGTAATCAGCCCCAGCATTTT | CASSRTGSNQPQHF
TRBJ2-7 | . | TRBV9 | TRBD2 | TGTGCCAGCAGCCCCAGGACTAGCGGGAACTACGAGCAGTACTTC | CASSPRTSGNYEQYF
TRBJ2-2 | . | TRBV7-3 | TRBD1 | TGTGCCAGCAGCTTAATCCAGGGGGCAGCTGGCGGGGAGCTGTTTTTT | CASSLIQGAAGGELFF
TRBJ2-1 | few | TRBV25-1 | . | TGTGCCAGCAGTGGTGGGACTCACCACAATGAGCAGTTCTTC | CASSGGTHHNEQFF
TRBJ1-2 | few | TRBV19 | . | TGTGCCAGTGGCGGACAGACAGCTAACTATGGCTACACCTTC | CASGGQTANYGYTF
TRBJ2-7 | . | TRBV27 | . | TGTGCCAGCAGTTTTCGACAGACCTACGAGCAGTACTTC | CASSFRQTYEQYF
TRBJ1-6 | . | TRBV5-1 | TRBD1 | TGCGCCAGCAGCTTACAGGGGGCTCGGTCACCCCTCCACTTT | CASSLQGARSPLHF
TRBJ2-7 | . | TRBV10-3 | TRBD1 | TGTGCCATCAGTCCGGACAGGGGGCGACTCCCCGAGCAGTACTTC | CAISPDRGRLPEQYF
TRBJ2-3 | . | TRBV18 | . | TGTGCCAGCTCACCCCTAGGCTCAGATACGCAGTATTTT | CASSPLGSDTQYF
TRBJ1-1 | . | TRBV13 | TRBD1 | TGTGCCAGCAGCCTTTACAGGGGAAACACTGAAGCTTTCTTT | CASSLYRGNTEAFF
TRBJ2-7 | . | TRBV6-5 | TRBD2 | TGTGCCAGCTCGGGGGGGGGCGAGCAGTACTTC | CASSGGGEQYF
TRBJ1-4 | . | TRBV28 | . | TGTGCCAGCAGTTTATTCCACAGGGTAGCCCTCTCTAATGAAAAACTGTTTTTT | CASSLFHRVALSNEKLFF
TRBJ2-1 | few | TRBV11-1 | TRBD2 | TGTGCCAGCAGCCCTCATCGGCTAGCGGGGGGTGATAATGAGCAGTTCTTC | CASSPHRLAGGDNEQFF
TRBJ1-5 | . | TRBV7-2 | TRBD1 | TGTGCCAGCAGCCTTCAGGGGGGCAATCAGCCCCAGCATTTT | CASSLQGGNQPQHF
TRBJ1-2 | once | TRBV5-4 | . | TGTGCCAGCAGCTTGGGTAGAGGAGGCTACTATGGCTACACCTTC | CASSLGRGGYYGYTF
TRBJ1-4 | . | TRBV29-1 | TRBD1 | TGCAGCGTTTTGCGACAGGGACTGAATGAAAAACTGTTTTTT | CSVLRQGLNEKLFF
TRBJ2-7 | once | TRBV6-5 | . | TGTGCCAGCAGAACACAGGGGGGAGGGTACGAGCAGTACTTC | CASRTQGGGYEQYF
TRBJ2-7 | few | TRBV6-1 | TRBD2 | TGTGCCAGCAGTGATTCCCCCTATCTAGCGGGGGCGACCTACGAGCAGTACTTC | CASSDSPYLAGATYEQYF
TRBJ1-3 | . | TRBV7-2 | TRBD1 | TGTGCCAGCAGCACAAACAGGGGGTTTGGAAACACCATATATTTT | CASSTNRGFGNTIYF